The 21 T cell receptor beta chains below all came from one sample that was sequenced in a study of blood T cell repertoires in COVID-19. Clones were sequenced by immunoSEQ multiplex PCR, and TCRdb holds only the in-frame ones, with some missing. The sample lists a few hundred thousand clones; roughly nine tenths were seen once. The material sequenced was PBMCs or T cells enriched from blood (not recorded which). These receptors all stem from a man between 18 and 29 years old who had recovered from COVID-19.

The J gene is TRBJ1-2, the V gene TRBV18, with a weak D call TRBD1 (5 bases). The CDR3 has 15 residues. Germline assignment: CDR1 KGHSH and CDR2 LQKENI. The V end was cut by 3 bases, the J end by 5 bases, with 16 bases between. The CDR3 DNA reads as TGTGCCAGCTCACCGTCCCAAGGGGCGCTTTATGGCTACACCTTC. This gives the protein CASSPSQGALYGYTF.

This clone was counted at least ten times. Within the sample, other DNA sequences also encode this same CDR3. The chain has TRBV5-1 and TRBJ1-1; 7 bases line up with TRBD1. Per germline, CDR1 SGHRS and CDR2 YFSETQ. The CDR3 is 14 residues long. J lost 3 bases, V lost 3 bases, and 5 bases had no gene match. Here the CDR3 DNA reads TGCGCCAGCAGCTCAGCAGGGGGTTACACTGAAGCTTTCTTT. Translated: CASSSAGGYTEAFF.

This chain uses TRBV7-9 with TRBJ1-2; 7 positions agree with TRBD1. The germline V gene encodes CDR1 SEHNR and CDR2 FQNEAQ (reference sequence). The CDR3 loop spans 13 amino acids. Trimming cost V 3 bases and J 6 bases; bases outside gene matches: 4. The CDR3 here is CASSLNTGDGYTF. DNA of the CDR3: TGTGCCAGCAGCTTGAATACAGGGGATGGCTACACCTTC.

The chain employs TRBV7-2 and TRBJ1-2; D unresolved. Deletions cut 1 base from V and 8 bases from J, with 11 bases between. In germline, CDR1 is SGHTA, CDR2 FQGNSA. This CDR3 contains 13 residues. CDR3 sequence reads: CASSLGGSSGYTF. The CDR3 nucleotides read TGTGCCAGCAGCTTAGGAGGCAGCTCCGGCTACACCTTC.

The gene calls are TRBV5-1 and TRBJ2-2, with a tentative D call TRBD2 (6 bases). Trimming removed 4 bases from V and 2 bases from J, with 15 bases in between. Germline V lookup: CDR1 SGHRS, CDR2 YFSETQ. There are 16 residues in the CDR3. In DNA, the CDR3 is TGCGCCAGCAGCATCTCCGGGACTGGTAACACCGGGGAGCTGTTTTTT. It translates to CASSISGTGNTGELFF.

DNA of the CDR3: TGTGCCAGCAGTGAGGGACAGGGTCATGAAAAACTGTTTTTT. Protein product: CASSEGQGHEKLFF. The chain employs TRBV2 and TRBJ1-4; 9 nucleotides agree with TRBD1. The V gene end was trimmed by 3 bases and the J gene end by 6 bases; junction bases not matched to a gene: 2. This CDR3 is built from 14 residues. The germline gives CDR1 SNHLY, CDR2 FYNNEI.

V is TRBV7-9 and J is TRBJ1-1; D not certain. Germline CDR1 is SEHNR and CDR2 is FQNEAQ (reference sequence). There are 16 residues in the CDR3. V shed 5 bases and J shed 3 bases, with 19 bases lying between them. The DNA of the CDR3 is TGTGCCAGCAGCCCCACGGCAATGGAGGAGGACACTGAAGCTTTCTTT. Translation gives CASSPTAMEEDTEAFF.

The chain uses TRBV14 and TRBJ1-4; 9 bases align to TRBD1. CDR3 size: 15 residues. The germline V gene encodes CDR1 SGHDN and CDR2 FVKESK. V was pared by 2 bases and J by 8 bases, with 6 bases of the junction left unmatched. CDR3 DNA: TGTGCCAGCAGCCAAATGGGGACAGGGCGGGAAAAACTGTTTTTT. The encoded protein is CASSQMGTGREKLFF.

The V and J genes are TRBV5-5 and TRBJ2-1, with D perhaps TRBD1 (5 bases). V was shortened by 0 bases and J by 2 bases, with 15 bases between the two germline ends. Germline V CDR1 and CDR2: SGHKS, YYEKEE (reference sequence). This CDR3 has 17 residues. CDR3 residues: CASSLVWAGRPYNEQFF. CDR3 in DNA: TGTGCCAGCAGCTTGGTTTGGGCAGGGCGTCCCTACAATGAGCAGTTCTTC.

Only one count was recorded for this clone. The chain links TRBV12-3 or TRBV12-4 to TRBJ1-2; D unresolved. The CDR3 covers 12 residues. V was cut by 3 bases and J by 5 bases, with 7 bases left in between. The CDR3 spells CASSFVSYGYTF. The CDR3 nucleotides read TGTGCCAGCAGTTTTGTATCTTATGGCTACACCTTC.

The chain carries TRBV5-4 and TRBJ2-2; D may be TRBD2 (5 bases). The CDR3 has 14 residues. CDR1 and CDR2 from the germline V gene are SGHNT and YYREEE (reference sequence). V was cut by 2 bases and J by 2 bases, with 7 bases left in between. The CDR3 DNA sequence: TGTGCCAGCAGCTTCAGCGGTAACACCGGGGAGCTGTTTTTT. Its protein is CASSFSGNTGELFF.

The J gene is TRBJ2-7, the V gene TRBV28; 9 bases align to TRBD2. CDR1 and CDR2 (germline): MDHEN, SYDVKM. The CDR3 is made up of 13 amino acids. J lost 0 bases, V lost 10 bases, and 4 bases had no gene match. CDR3 region: CATFSGSSYEQYF. The CDR3 DNA reads as TGTGCCACCTTTAGCGGGAGCTCCTACGAGCAGTACTTC.

The chain employs TRBV7-2 and TRBJ1-5; D gene ambiguous. Per germline, CDR1 SGHTA and CDR2 FQGNSA. V was trimmed by 2 bases and J by 9 bases, leaving 11 bases between them. This CDR3 is built from 13 residues. Here the CDR3 reads CASSLTVAGPQHF. The CDR3 nucleotides are TGTGCCAGCAGCTTAACAGTGGCTGGGCCCCAGCATTTT.

This clone appeared once. The chain has TRBV6-5 and TRBJ1-5; the match to TRBD1 covers 11 bases. With V trimmed by 4 bases and J by 6 bases, 2 bases remained unmatched. Germline loops: CDR1 MNHEY, CDR2 SVGAGI. This CDR3 region has 14 residues. The CDR3 DNA reads as TGTGCCAGCAGTTGGGACAGGGGGGGTCAGCCCCAGCATTTT. The encoded protein is CASSWDRGGQPQHF.

About this clone itself: Within the sample, other DNA sequences also encode this same CDR3. This chain links TRBV4-3 with TRBJ1-1; D possibly corresponds to TRBD1 (5 bases). Germline V gives CDR1 LGHNA, CDR2 YSLEER. V was pared by 0 bases and J by 1 base, with 6 bases between. The CDR3 is made up of 14 amino acids. The CDR3 here is CASSQDRGNTEAFF. The CDR3 region has the DNA TGCGCCAGCAGCCAAGATAGGGGGAACACTGAAGCTTTCTTT.

The gene calls are TRBV5-1 and TRBJ2-7; 7 bases are shared with TRBD1. Germline CDR1 and CDR2: SGHRS and YFSETQ. V lost 7 bases and J lost 2; bases outside the gene matches: 6. This CDR3 is built from 13 residues. CDR3: CASGSQGAYEQYF. The CDR3 DNA reads as TGCGCCAGCGGGTCCCAGGGGGCCTACGAGCAGTACTTC. Looking up the rest from reference TRBV5-1 and TRBJ2-7 gives the full variable domain: KAGVTQTPRYLIKTRGQQVTLSCSPISGHRSVSWYQQTPGQGLQFLFEYFSETQRNKGNFPGRFSGRQFSNSRSEMNVSTLELGDSALYLCASGSQGAYEQYFGPGTRLTVT.

The rearrangement links TRBV4-2 to TRBJ2-7; a weak D match, TRBD2 (6 bases). CDR1 and CDR2 from the germline V gene are LGHNA and YNFKEQ. The V end lost 3 bases, the J end lost 0 bases, and 9 bases lay between the germline ends. The CDR3 covers 14 residues. The DNA for the CDR3 is TGTGCCAGCAGCCAGGGACTCCACTCCTACGAGCAGTACTTC. It translates to CASSQGLHSYEQYF.

Regarding this clone: Other DNA sequences of this sample code for an identical CDR3. V gene TRBV18 combines with J gene TRBJ1-1; D unclear. V was trimmed by 1 base and J by 3 bases, leaving 6 bases between them. Germline values: CDR1 KGHSH, CDR2 LQKENI. The CDR3 is 13 residues long. CDR3 region: CASSPQGDTEAFF. CDR3 in DNA: TGTGCCAGCTCACCACAGGGAGACACTGAAGCTTTCTTT. Variable domain in full (rest from reference TRBV18 and TRBJ1-1): NAGVMQNPRHLVRRRGQEARLRCSPMKGHSHVYWYRQLPEEGLKFMVYLQKENIIDESGMPKERFSAEFPKEGPSILRIQQVVRGDSAAYFCASSPQGDTEAFFGQGTRLTVV.

J is TRBJ1-2 and V is TRBV29-1; tentatively, D is TRBD1 (6 bases). The V end was cut by 4 bases, the J end by 1 base, with 10 bases between. Germline values: CDR1 SQVTM, CDR2 ANQGSEA. This CDR3 spans 13 amino acids. The CDR3 DNA sequence: TGCAGCGTTGCGGGGGGGCTTAACTATGGCTACACCTTC. Translated: CSVAGGLNYGYTF.

The rearrangement links TRBV12-3 or TRBV12-4 to TRBJ1-1, with D perhaps TRBD1 (6 bases). The CDR3 is 13 amino acids. Between the trimmed V and J ends, which lost 5 bases and 6 bases, there was a span of 13 bases. CDR3 in DNA: TGTGCCAGCAGTCTAGGGGGGGGCTCTGAAGCTTTCTTT. This gives the protein CASSLGGGSEAFF.

The chain recombines TRBV18 with TRBJ2-7; tentative D call: TRBD1 (6 bases). There are 13 residues in the CDR3. V lost 3 bases, J lost 3 bases, and 9 bases lay in between. Germline CDR1 is KGHSH and CDR2 is LQKENI. The DNA for the CDR3 is TGTGCCAGCTCACCCGCGGACAGCTACGAGCAGTACTTC. It is translated as CASSPADSYEQYF. Supplemented by reference TRBV18 and TRBJ2-7, the full variable domain reads NAGVMQNPRHLVRRRGQEARLRCSPMKGHSHVYWYRQLPEEGLKFMVYLQKENIIDESGMPKERFSAEFPKEGPSILRIQQVVRGDSAAYFCASSPADSYEQYFGPGTRLTVT.